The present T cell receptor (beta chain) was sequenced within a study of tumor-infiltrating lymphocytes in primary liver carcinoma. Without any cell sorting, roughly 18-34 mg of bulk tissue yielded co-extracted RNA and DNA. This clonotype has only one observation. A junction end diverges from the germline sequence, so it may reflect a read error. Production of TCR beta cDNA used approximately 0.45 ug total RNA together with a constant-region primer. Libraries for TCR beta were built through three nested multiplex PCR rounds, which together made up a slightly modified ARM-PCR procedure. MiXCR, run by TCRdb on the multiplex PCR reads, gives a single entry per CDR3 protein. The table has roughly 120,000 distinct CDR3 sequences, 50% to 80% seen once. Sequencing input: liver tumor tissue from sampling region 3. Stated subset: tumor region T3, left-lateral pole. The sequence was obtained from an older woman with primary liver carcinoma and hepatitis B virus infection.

CDR3 in DNA: TGTGCCAGCAGCACCCGACCTGGAGCAAGCATTCGGTACTTC. As protein: CASSTRPGASIRYF. The chain is built from TRBV11-2 and TRBJ2-4; no firm D call. The CDR3 totals 14 residues. The V gene's germline CDR1 is SGHAT and CDR2 FQNNGV.